The 27 T cell receptor beta chains in this list originate from one sample, sequenced in a study of blood T cell repertoires in COVID-19. The data were produced by immunoSEQ multiplex PCR, yet TCRdb's version contains in-frame clones alone and is incomplete. The sample lists approximately 140,000 clones, 85% to 90% seen once, with roughly 1.4% in the top ten. Sequenced material: peripheral blood. Receptor source: a woman aged 60-70 years with acute or convalescent COVID-19.

This clone was recorded once. The rearrangement joins TRBV27 to TRBJ2-7; 10 bases agree with TRBD2. The CDR3 is 15 residues long. The V and J ends lost 3 bases and 3 bases, in that order; junction bases with no gene match: 5. Per the germline V gene, CDR1 is MNHEY and CDR2 is SMNVEV (reference sequence). The DNA of the CDR3 is TGTGCCAGCAGTTTCACTAGCGGGGAGCTCTACGAGCAGTACTTC. Its translation: CASSFTSGELYEQYF.

The V and J genes are TRBV27 and TRBJ1-2; D unresolved. This CDR3 has 14 residues. Trimming took 3 bases from V and 0 from J, leaving 8 bases between them. CDR1 is MNHEY, CDR2 SMNVEV, per germline (reference sequence). CDR3 in amino acids: CASSFSGTNYGYTF. CDR3 nucleotides: TGTGCCAGCAGTTTTTCGGGTACTAACTATGGCTACACCTTC.

The CDR3 bases are TGTGCCAGCAGAGGACAGGGGGCAGGGGAGCAGTACTTC. The encoded protein is CASRGQGAGEQYF. V and J are TRBV12-3 or TRBV12-4 and TRBJ2-7; TRBD1 agrees at 11 bases. This CDR3 region has 13 residues. With 6 bases clipped from V and 7 bases from J, the junction kept 5 bases outside the gene matches.

The V and J genes are TRBV7-3 and TRBJ2-2; TRBD1 agrees at 8 bases. V shed 4 bases, J shed 7 bases, and the junction held 11 bases outside the gene matches. The CDR3 spans 16 residues. Germline V lookup: CDR1 SGHTA, CDR2 FQGTGA. Here the CDR3 DNA reads TGTGCCAGCAGCTCCTACGCAGGGGGCGTGATCGGGGAGCTGTTTTTT. It translates to CASSSYAGGVIGELFF.

The chain links TRBV10-1 to TRBJ2-3; 12 nucleotides agree with TRBD2. CDR1 and CDR2 (germline): WNHNN, SYGVQD (reference sequence). After removal of 10 bases from V and 5 bases from J, the junction contained 10 bases not matched to a gene. The CDR3 runs 15 residues. The CDR3 DNA is TGCGCCATCGTATGGACTAGCGGGGTTAAAGATACGCAGTATTTT. Translation gives CAIVWTSGVKDTQYF.

The chain combines TRBV11-2 with TRBJ1-2; D perhaps matches TRBD1 (5 bases). CDR3 length: 12 amino acids. V was shortened by 1 base and J by 8 bases, with 8 bases between the two germline ends. Germline loops: CDR1 SGHAT, CDR2 FQNNGV. The CDR3 DNA sequence: TGTGCCAGCAGCTTAGCAGGGATAGGCTACACCTTC. This gives the protein CASSLAGIGYTF.

J is TRBJ2-1 and V is TRBV19; 10 bases agree with TRBD2. The CDR3 extends over 15 amino acids. V dropped 2 bases and J dropped 4; count of bases not matched to a gene: 2. Germline loops: CDR1 LNHDA, CDR2 SQIVND (reference sequence). As DNA, the CDR3 is TGTGCCAGTAGTATACTAGCGGGGGAGTACAATGAGCAGTTCTTC. Translation: CASSILAGEYNEQFF. The full variable domain, its missing parts supplied by reference TRBV19 and TRBJ2-1, is DGGITQSPKYLFRKEGQNVTLSCEQNLNHDAMYWYRQDPGQGLRLIYYSQIVNDFQKGDIAEGYSVSREKKESFPLTVTSAQKNPTAFYLCASSILAGEYNEQFFGPGTRLTVL.

The chain employs TRBV10-3 and TRBJ1-2; 7 bases are a match to TRBD1. The CDR3 covers 16 residues. Germline lookup yields CDR1 ENHRY and CDR2 SYGVKD. The ends lost 10 bases at V and 0 bases at J; junction bases unmatched: 14. CDR3 amino acids: CASNPEETGTNYGYTF. The CDR3 DNA sequence: TGTGCCAGCAACCCCGAGGAGACAGGGACTAACTATGGCTACACCTTC.

J is TRBJ2-5 and V is TRBV7-3, with D possibly TRBD2 on 6 matching bases. The CDR3 sequence is 16 residues long. V gave up 0 bases and J gave up 2 bases, with 13 bases separating them. CDR1 and CDR2 from the germline V gene are SGHTA and FQGTGA. The CDR3: CASSLTGRRGQETQYF. DNA for the CDR3: TGTGCCAGCAGCTTAACCGGCAGGAGGGGACAAGAGACCCAGTACTTC.

This chain links TRBV6-6 with TRBJ2-5; no clear D. The CDR3 has 12 amino acids. CDR1 and CDR2 from the germline V gene are MNHNY and SVGAGI (reference sequence). Trimming shortened V by 5 bases and J by 4 bases, and 8 bases separated the two germline ends. CDR3 nucleotide sequence: TGTGCCAGCAGTGTTACATCAGAGACCCAGTACTTC. As protein: CASSVTSETQYF.

The rearrangement uses TRBV4-3 and TRBJ1-5; D gene uncertain. Trimming took off 1 base at V and 5 bases at J, with 9 bases between the two ends. The germline CDR1 and CDR2 sequences are LGHNA and YSLEER. The length of the CDR3 is 14 residues. The CDR3 sequence is CASSQGTVDQPQHF. The CDR3 DNA reads TGCGCCAGCAGCCAAGGTACAGTGGATCAGCCCCAGCATTTT.

The chain is built from TRBV27 and TRBJ1-2; no clear D gene. The CDR3 spans 14 residues. Trimming shortened V by 6 bases and J by 6 bases, and 17 bases separated the two germline ends. Germline V lookup: CDR1 MNHEY, CDR2 SMNVEV (reference sequence). CDR3 region: CASRTGSHTNGYTF. The CDR3 DNA is TGTGCCAGCAGGACCGGGTCGCACACGAATGGCTACACCTTC.

The chain recombines TRBV5-1 with TRBJ2-2, with 7 bases aligning to TRBD1. The CDR3 runs to 16 residues. Germline CDR1 reads SGHRS; CDR2 reads YFSETQ. V trimming: 4 bases; J trimming: 0 bases; junction bases outside the gene matches: 6. CDR3 coding DNA: TGCGCCAGCAGCCCCATGGGGACAGCGAACACCGGGGAGCTGTTTTTT. Its protein product is CASSPMGTANTGELFF.

The chain recombines TRBV28 with TRBJ1-6; 8 nucleotides line up with TRBD1. This CDR3 is 16 amino acids long. CDR1 and CDR2 (germline): MDHEN, SYDVKM. V was pared by 6 bases and J by 5 bases, with 9 bases of the junction left unmatched. The CDR3 region is CASSVTGVRDNSPLHF. The CDR3 DNA follows: TGTGCCAGCAGCGTGACAGGGGTGAGGGATAATTCACCCCTCCACTTT.

V usage is TRBV5-1 and J usage is TRBJ2-2; perhaps TRBD2 as D (5 bases). Trimming stripped 2 bases from V and 6 bases from J, with 17 bases between. The CDR3 extends over 16 amino acids. Per germline, CDR1 SGHRS and CDR2 YFSETQ. CDR3 in DNA: TGCGCCAGCAGCTTAGGAGGAGCGATGAGCTCCGGGGAGCTGTTTTTT. Protein product: CASSLGGAMSSGELFF.

The chain carries TRBV7-9 and TRBJ1-5; D is undetermined. The CDR3 runs 15 residues. V lost 1 base, J lost 4 bases, and 11 bases lay in between. Germline V lookup: CDR1 SEHNR, CDR2 FQNEAQ (reference sequence). The CDR3 is CASSLGGLVNQPQHF. The CDR3 DNA sequence: TGTGCCAGCAGCTTAGGAGGGTTAGTTAATCAGCCCCAGCATTTT.

The V call is TRBV7-2, the J call TRBJ2-5; D remains ambiguous. CDR3 length equals 13 residues. CDR1 and CDR2 (germline): SGHTA, FQGNSA. V was clipped by 5 bases and J by 5 bases, with 12 bases between them. In nucleotides, the CDR3 is TGTGCCAGCAGCCGTCAACTGTGGGAGACCCAGTACTTC. Translating it yields CASSRQLWETQYF.

The chain employs TRBV6-2 or TRBV6-3 and TRBJ1-5, with no clear D. From germline, CDR1 is MNHEY and CDR2 SVGEGT. The CDR3 extends over 15 amino acids. V was clipped by 2 bases and J by 2 bases, with 10 bases between them. This CDR3 is CASSYEGRGNQPQHF. In DNA form, the CDR3 reads TGTGCCAGCAGTTACGAGGGCCGGGGCAATCAGCCCCAGCATTTT.

V usage is TRBV6-5 and J usage is TRBJ1-2; D call uncertain. The CDR3 extends over 14 amino acids. V gave up 6 bases and J gave up 5 bases, with 16 bases separating them. Germline CDR1 MNHEY, CDR2 SVGAGI. In nucleotides, the CDR3 is TGTGCCAGCAGAGAGGGATTTTCGGGGTATGGCTACACCTTC. It specifies CASREGFSGYGYTF.

The gene calls are TRBV6-1 and TRBJ1-1; D is undetermined. V was shortened by 3 bases and J by 0 bases, with 14 bases between the two germline ends. Per germline, CDR1 MNHNS and CDR2 SASEGT. There are 16 residues in the CDR3. CDR3 sequence (DNA): TGTGCCAGCAGTGACCTGGGGAGTACCCTGAACACTGAAGCTTTCTTT. Translated: CASSDLGSTLNTEAFF.

The chain links TRBV19 to TRBJ1-6, with no clear D. Germline lookup yields CDR1 LNHDA and CDR2 SQIVND (reference sequence). The CDR3 runs 15 residues. With 6 bases removed from V and 6 bases from J, the gap between germline ends came to 15 bases. The CDR3 nucleotides read TGTGCCAGTAGCCCACTCGGGATCGCTAATTCACCCCTCCACTTT. Its protein is CASSPLGIANSPLHF.

The chain recombines TRBV5-8 with TRBJ2-3, with TRBD1 identical over 7 bases. V lost 2 bases and J lost 5; bases outside the gene matches: 5. This CDR3 region has 14 residues. In germline, CDR1 is SGHTS, CDR2 YDEGEE. CDR3 coding DNA: TGTGCCAGCAGCTTTACAGGGGATGGAGATACGCAGTATTTT. Translation: CASSFTGDGDTQYF.

The V gene is TRBV30, the J gene TRBJ1-2; 9 nucleotides agree with TRBD1. The CDR3 covers 14 residues. The V and J ends lost 2 bases and 4 bases, in that order; junction bases with no gene match: 5. Germline CDR1 and CDR2: GTSNPN and SVGIG (reference sequence). The CDR3 region has the DNA TGTGCCTGGAGTCCCAACAGGGGGCGCTATGGCTACACCTTC. Translation gives CAWSPNRGRYGYTF.

The rearrangement links TRBV19 to TRBJ1-2; D may be TRBD1 (5 bases). Trimming pared 7 bases from V and 8 bases from J, leaving 23 bases between. Looked up from germline, CDR1 is LNHDA and CDR2 is SQIVND (reference sequence). The CDR3 loop spans 15 amino acids. This CDR3 reads CASTLWAGTTEGYTF. In DNA, the CDR3 is TGTGCCAGTACCCTTTGGGCCGGGACTACTGAAGGCTACACCTTC.

The chain carries TRBV9 and TRBJ1-6; no definite D call. Trimming shortened V by 0 bases and J by 6 bases, and 10 bases separated the two germline ends. Germline CDR1 reads SGDLS; CDR2 reads YYNGEE. The CDR3 is 15 amino acids. As DNA, the CDR3 is TGTGCCAGCAGCGTAGTTGACGGAGGTAATTCACCCCTCCACTTT. The encoded protein is CASSVVDGGNSPLHF. Variable domain in full (rest from reference TRBV9 and TRBJ1-6): DSGVTQTPKHLITATGQRVTLRCSPRSGDLSVYWYQQSLDQGLQFLIQYYNGEERAKGNILERFSAQQFPDLHSELNLSSLELGDSALYFCASSVVDGGNSPLHFGNGTRLTVT.

The rearrangement joins TRBV15 to TRBJ1-6, with TRBD1 identical over 10 bases. The CDR3 consists of 16 residues. Germline assignment: CDR1 LNHNV and CDR2 YYDKDF (reference sequence). The V and J ends lost 4 bases and 8 bases, in that order; junction bases with no gene match: 8. As DNA, the CDR3 is TGTGCCACCAGCATGCCGACAGGGGGCATATATTCACCCCTCCACTTT. This codes for CATSMPTGGIYSPLHF.

This chain joins TRBV19 and TRBJ1-1; the D gene is possibly TRBD1 (6 bases). The germline CDR1 and CDR2 sequences are LNHDA and SQIVND (reference sequence). The CDR3 spans 13 residues. V was trimmed by 7 bases and J by 5 bases, leaving 14 bases between them. DNA of the CDR3: TGTGCCAGTAATCAGGGGCAAACAACTGAAGCTTTCTTT. It translates to CASNQGQTTEAFF.